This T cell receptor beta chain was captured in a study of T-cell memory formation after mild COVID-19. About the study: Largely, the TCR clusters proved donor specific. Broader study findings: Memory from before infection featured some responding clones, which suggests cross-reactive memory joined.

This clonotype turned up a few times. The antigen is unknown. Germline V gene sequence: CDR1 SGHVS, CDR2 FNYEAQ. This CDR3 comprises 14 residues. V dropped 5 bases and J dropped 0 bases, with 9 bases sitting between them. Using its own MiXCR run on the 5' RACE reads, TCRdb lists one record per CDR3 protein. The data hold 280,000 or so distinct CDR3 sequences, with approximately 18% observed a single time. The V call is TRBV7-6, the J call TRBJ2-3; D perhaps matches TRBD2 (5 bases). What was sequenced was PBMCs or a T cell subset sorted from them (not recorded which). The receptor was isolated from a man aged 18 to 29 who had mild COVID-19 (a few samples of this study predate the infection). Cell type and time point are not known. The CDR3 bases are TGTGCCAGCAGCGGACTTGACAGCACAGATACGCAGTATTTT. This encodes CASSGLDSTDTQYF.